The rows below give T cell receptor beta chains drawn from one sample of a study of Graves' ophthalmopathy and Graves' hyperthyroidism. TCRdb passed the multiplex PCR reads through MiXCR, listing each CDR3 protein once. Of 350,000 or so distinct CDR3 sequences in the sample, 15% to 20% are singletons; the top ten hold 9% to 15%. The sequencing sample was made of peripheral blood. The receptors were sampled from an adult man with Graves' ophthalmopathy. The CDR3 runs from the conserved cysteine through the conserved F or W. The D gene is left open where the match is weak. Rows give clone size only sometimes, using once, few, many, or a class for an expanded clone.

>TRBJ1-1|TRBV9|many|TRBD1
TGTGCCAGCAGCGTAGCGGGGACAGGGGGCGCCGGGAACACTGAAGCTTTCTTT
CASSVAGTGGAGNTEAFF
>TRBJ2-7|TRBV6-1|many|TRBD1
TGTGCCAGCAGTGAATACGCCGGGACAGAAAGTAACGAGCAGTACTTC
CASSEYAGTESNEQYF
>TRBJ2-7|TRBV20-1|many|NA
TGCAGTGCCCAGGGGCGGGGGATAAATCAGTACGAGCAGTACTTC
CSAQGRGINQYEQYF
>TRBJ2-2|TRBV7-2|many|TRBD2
TGTGCCAGCAGCGCGGGACTAGCGGTCGGGGAGCTGTTTTTT
CASSAGLAVGELFF
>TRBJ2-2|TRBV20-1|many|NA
TGCAGTGCTGTAACAGAAAACACCGGGGAGCTGTTTTTT
CSAVTENTGELFF
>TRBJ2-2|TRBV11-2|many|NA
TGTGCCAGCAGCTTAGATCGGTCTAGCAACACCGGGGAGCTGTTTTTT
CASSLDRSSNTGELFF
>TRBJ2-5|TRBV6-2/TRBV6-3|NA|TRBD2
TGTGCCAGCAGTTGGCCCCTTAGCGGGGGAGAAGAGACCCAGTACTTC
CASSWPLSGGEETQYF
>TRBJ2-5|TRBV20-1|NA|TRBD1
TGCAGTGCTGATAGGACAGGGGGGACCCAGTACTTC
CSADRTGGTQYF
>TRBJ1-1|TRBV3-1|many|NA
TGTGCCAGCAGCCTCGACGGCGGGCTAAGGAACACTGAAGCTTTCTTT
CASSLDGGLRNTEAFF
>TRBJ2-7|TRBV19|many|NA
TGTGCCAGTAGTGCTTATGAGTCTACGACACAGTACTTC
CASSAYESTTQYF
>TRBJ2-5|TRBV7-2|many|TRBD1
TGTGCCAGCAGCTTAGATGCGACAGGGCTCCGAGAGACCCAGTACTTC
CASSLDATGLRETQYF
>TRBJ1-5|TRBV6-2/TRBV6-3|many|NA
TGTGCCAGCAGTTACTTGGCGGCTAGCAATCAGCCCCAGCATTTT
CASSYLAASNQPQHF
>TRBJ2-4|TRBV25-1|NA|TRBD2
TGTGCCAGCAGTGAATCCAAACTAGCGGGGGTCCGCAGCGTTCAGTACTTC
CASSESKLAGVRSVQYF
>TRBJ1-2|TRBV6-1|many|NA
TGTGCCAGCAGTGCGTTGACAGCCGGGGTCCATGGCTACACCTTC
CASSALTAGVHGYTF
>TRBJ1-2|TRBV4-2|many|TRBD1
TGTGCCAGCAGCCAAGTCGGGACAGGGGGCCACACCTTC
CASSQVGTGGHTF
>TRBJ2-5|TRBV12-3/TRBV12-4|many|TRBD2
TGTGCCAGCAGTTTAGGGACTAGCGGGGGAGGAGACCAGTACTTC
CASSLGTSGGGDQYF
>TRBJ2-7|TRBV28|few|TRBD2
TGTGCCAGCAGTTACCTCTTGGGACTAGCCTCTTACGAGCAGTACTTC
CASSYLLGLASYEQYF
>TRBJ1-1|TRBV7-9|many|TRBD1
TGTGCCAGCAGCGAGTTCCAGGGGGCTGAGGGAGCTTTCTTT
CASSEFQGAEGAFF
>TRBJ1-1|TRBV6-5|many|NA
TGTGCCAGCAGTTACTCCCCCGGGACATCCTTGGAAGCTTTCTTT
CASSYSPGTSLEAFF
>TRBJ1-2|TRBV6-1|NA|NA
TGTGCCAGCAGTGAAGGGACACAGGGTATGAATGGCTACAACTTC
CASSEGTQGMNGYNF
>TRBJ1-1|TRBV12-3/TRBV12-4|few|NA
TGTGCCAGCAGTTTGAACAGGAGGAACACTGAAGCTTTCTTT
CASSLNRRNTEAFF
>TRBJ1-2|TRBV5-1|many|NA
TGCGCCAGCAGCTTGGGAGAGGGGCTGGGCTATGGCTACACCTTC
CASSLGEGLGYGYTF
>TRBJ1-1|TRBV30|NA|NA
TGTGCCTGGAGTGTAACCCGGGCCCATGGGGCTTTCTTT
CAWSVTRAHGAFF
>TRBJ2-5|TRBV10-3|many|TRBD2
TGTGCCATCAGGGCCGGGGGGCAAGAGACCCAGTACTTC
CAIRAGGQETQYF
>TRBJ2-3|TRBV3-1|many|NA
TGTGCCAGCAGCCAAGATCCACCTAGCACAGATACGCAGTATTTT
CASSQDPPSTDTQYF
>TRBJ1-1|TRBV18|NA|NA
TGTGCCAGCTCACCCTTTCTGGAGCACACTGAAGCTTTCTTT
CASSPFLEHTEAFF
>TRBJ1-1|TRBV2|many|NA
TGTGCCAGCGTAAAGGGGAACTTGGCTGAAGCTTTCTTT
CASVKGNLAEAFF
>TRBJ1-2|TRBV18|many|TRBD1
TGTGCCAGCTCACCACAACAGGGGGTCTATGGCTACACCTTC
CASSPQQGVYGYTF